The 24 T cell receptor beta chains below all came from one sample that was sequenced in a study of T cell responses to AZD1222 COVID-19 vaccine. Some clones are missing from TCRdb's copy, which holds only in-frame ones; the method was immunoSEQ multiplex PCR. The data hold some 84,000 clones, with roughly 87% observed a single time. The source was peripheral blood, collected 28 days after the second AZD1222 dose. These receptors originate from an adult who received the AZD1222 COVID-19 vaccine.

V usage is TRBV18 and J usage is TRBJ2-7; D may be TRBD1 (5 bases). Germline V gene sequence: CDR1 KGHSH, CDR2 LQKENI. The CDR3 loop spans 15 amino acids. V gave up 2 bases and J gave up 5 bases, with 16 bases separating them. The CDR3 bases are TGTGCCAGCTCACCAAACACAGGCCACCGAGACGAGCAGTACTTC. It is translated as CASSPNTGHRDEQYF.

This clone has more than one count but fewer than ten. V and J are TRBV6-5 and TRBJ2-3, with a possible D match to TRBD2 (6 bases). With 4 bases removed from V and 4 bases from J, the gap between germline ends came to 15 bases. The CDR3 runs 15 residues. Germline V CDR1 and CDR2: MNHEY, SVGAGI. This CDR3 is CASSFIQGGADTQYF. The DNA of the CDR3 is TGTGCCAGCAGTTTTATTCAGGGCGGGGCAGATACGCAGTATTTT.

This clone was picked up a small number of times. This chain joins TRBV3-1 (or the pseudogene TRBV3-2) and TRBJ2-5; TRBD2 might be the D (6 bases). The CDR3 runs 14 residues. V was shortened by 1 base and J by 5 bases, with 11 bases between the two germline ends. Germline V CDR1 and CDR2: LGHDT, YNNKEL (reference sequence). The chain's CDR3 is CASSQGPGLETQYF. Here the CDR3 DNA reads TGTGCCAGCAGCCAAGGACCGGGACTGGAGACCCAGTACTTC.

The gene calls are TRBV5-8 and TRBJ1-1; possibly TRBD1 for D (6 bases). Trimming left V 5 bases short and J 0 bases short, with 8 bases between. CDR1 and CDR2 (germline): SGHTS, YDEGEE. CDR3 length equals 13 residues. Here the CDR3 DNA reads TGTGCCAGCAGTGGACAGTTGAACACTGAAGCTTTCTTT. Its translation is CASSGQLNTEAFF.

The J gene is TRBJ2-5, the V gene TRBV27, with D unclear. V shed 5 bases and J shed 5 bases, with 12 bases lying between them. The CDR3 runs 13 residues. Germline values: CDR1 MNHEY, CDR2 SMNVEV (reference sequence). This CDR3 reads CASSPPAAETQYF. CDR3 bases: TGTGCCAGCAGTCCGCCGGCCGCCGAGACCCAGTACTTC.

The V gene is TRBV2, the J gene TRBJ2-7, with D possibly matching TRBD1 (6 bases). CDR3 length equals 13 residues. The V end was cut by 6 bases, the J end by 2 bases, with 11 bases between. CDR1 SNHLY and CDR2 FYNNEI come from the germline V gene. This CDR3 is CASSRTETYEQYF. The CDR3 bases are TGTGCCAGCAGCCGGACAGAAACCTACGAGCAGTACTTC.

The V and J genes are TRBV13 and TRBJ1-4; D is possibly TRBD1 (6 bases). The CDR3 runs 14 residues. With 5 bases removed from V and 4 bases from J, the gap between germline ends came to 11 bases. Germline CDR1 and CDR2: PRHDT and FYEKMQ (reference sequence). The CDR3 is CASSPGVNNEKLFF. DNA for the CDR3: TGTGCCAGCAGCCCAGGGGTGAATAATGAAAAACTGTTTTTT.

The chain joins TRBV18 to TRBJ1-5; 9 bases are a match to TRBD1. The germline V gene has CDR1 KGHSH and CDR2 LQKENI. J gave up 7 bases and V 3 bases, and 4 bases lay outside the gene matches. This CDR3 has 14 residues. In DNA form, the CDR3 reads TGTGCCAGCTCACCGGGACAGGGTGGACAGCCCCAGCATTTT. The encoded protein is CASSPGQGGQPQHF.

CDR3 nucleotide sequence: TGTGCCAGCAGGGAGGACAGGGGGACGACTAATGAAAAACTGTTTTTT. This gives the protein CASREDRGTTNEKLFF. The rearrangement uses TRBV2 and TRBJ1-4; 10 bases fit TRBD1. The ends lost 6 bases at V and 2 bases at J; junction bases unmatched: 6. CDR3 length: 16 residues. Per germline, CDR1 SNHLY and CDR2 FYNNEI.

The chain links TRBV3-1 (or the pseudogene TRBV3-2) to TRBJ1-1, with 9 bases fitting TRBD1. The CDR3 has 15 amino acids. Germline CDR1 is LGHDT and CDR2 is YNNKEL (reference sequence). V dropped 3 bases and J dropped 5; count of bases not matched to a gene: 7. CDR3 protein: CASSHPGQGGTEAFF. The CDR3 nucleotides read TGTGCCAGCAGCCATCCGGGACAGGGAGGTACTGAAGCTTTCTTT.

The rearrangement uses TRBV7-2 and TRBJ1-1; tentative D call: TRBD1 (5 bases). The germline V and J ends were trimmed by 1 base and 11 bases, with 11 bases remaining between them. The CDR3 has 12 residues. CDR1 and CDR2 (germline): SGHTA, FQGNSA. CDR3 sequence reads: CASSLEVREAFF. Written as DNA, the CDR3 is TGTGCCAGCAGCTTAGAGGTCAGGGAGGCTTTCTTT.

CDR3 DNA sequence: TGCGCCAGCAGCTTGCAGGGAGGGGCCAACTATGGCTACACCTTC. This codes for CASSLQGGANYGYTF. V and J are TRBV5-1 and TRBJ1-2; D might be TRBD1 (5 bases). CDR1 is SGHRS, CDR2 YFSETQ, per germline. V dropped 1 base and J dropped 2 bases, with 12 bases sitting between them. This CDR3 has 15 residues.

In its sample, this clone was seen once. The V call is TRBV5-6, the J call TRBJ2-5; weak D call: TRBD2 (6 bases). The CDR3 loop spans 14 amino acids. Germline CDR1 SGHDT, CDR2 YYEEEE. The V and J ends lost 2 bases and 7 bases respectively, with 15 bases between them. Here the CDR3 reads CASSLAPGDVTQYF. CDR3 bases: TGTGCCAGCAGCTTAGCACCGGGGGATGTGACCCAGTACTTC.

CDR3 residues: CASSQDTADNQPQHF. CDR3 nucleotide sequence: TGCGCCAGCAGCCAAGATACGGCTGACAATCAGCCCCAGCATTTT. This chain joins TRBV4-3 and TRBJ1-5; no clear D. CDR1 and CDR2 (germline): LGHNA, YSLEER. Deletions cut 0 bases from V and 3 bases from J, with 9 bases between. The length of the CDR3 is 15 residues.

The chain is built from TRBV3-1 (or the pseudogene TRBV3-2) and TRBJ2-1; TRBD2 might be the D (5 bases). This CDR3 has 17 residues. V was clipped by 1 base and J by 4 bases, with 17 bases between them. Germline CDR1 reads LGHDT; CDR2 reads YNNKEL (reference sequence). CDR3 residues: CASSQVVVLRRYNEQFF. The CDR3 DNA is TGTGCCAGCAGCCAAGTAGTAGTTTTACGGAGGTACAATGAGCAGTTCTTC.

The CDR3 loop reads CASSHVNTEAFF. CDR3 bases: TGCGCCAGCAGTCATGTAAACACTGAAGCTTTCTTT. This chain connects TRBV5-1 to TRBJ1-1, with D unresolved. Trimming cost V 5 bases and J 2 bases, with 7 bases left between them. The CDR3 is 12 amino acids. CDR1 SGHRS and CDR2 YFSETQ come from the germline V gene.

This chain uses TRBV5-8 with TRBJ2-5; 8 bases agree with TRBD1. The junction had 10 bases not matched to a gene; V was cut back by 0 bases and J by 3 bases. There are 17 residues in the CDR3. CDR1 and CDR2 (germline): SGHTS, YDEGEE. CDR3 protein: CASSLGETTGGKETQYF. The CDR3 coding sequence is TGTGCCAGCAGCTTGGGGGAAACAACAGGGGGGAAAGAGACCCAGTACTTC.

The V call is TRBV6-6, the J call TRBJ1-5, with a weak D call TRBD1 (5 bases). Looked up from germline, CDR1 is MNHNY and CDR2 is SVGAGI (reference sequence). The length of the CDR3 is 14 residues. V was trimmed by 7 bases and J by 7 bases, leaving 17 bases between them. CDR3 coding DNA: TGTGCCAGCACCCAGGTGGGGGGAGACCAGCCCCAGCATTTT. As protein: CASTQVGGDQPQHF.

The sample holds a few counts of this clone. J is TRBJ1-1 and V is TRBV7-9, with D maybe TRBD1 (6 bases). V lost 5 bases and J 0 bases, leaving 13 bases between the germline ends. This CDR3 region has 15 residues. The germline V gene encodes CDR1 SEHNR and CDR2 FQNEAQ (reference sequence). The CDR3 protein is CASSPRPGVNTEAFF. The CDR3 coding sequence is TGTGCCAGCAGCCCCCGGCCAGGGGTGAACACTGAAGCTTTCTTT.

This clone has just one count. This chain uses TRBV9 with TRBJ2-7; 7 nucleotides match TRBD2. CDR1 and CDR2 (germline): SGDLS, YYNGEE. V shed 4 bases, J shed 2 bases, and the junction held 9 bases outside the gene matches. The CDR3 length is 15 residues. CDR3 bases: TGTGCCAGCAGCCCCCAACTAGCGTCAACCTACGAGCAGTACTTC. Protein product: CASSPQLASTYEQYF.

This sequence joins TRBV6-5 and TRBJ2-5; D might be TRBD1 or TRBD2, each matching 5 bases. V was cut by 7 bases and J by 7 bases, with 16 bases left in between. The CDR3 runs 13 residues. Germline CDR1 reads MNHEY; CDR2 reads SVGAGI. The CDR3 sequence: CASTPGTLGTQYF. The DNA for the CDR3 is TGTGCCAGCACCCCAGGGACCCTGGGGACCCAGTACTTC.

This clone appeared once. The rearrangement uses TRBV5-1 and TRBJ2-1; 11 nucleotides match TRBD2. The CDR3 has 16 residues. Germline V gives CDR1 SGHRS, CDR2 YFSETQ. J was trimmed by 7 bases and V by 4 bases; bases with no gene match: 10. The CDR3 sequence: CASSPPPGLAGNEQFF. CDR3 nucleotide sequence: TGCGCCAGCAGCCCGCCACCCGGACTAGCGGGTAATGAGCAGTTCTTC.

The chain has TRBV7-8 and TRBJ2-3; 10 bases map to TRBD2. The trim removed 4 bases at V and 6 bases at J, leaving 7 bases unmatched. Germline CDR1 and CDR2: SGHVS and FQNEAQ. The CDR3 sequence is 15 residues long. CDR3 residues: CASSSLAGGADTQYF. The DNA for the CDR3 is TGTGCCAGCAGCTCTTTAGCGGGGGGCGCTGATACGCAGTATTTT.

The CDR3 is CASSDQVNYGYTF. The CDR3 DNA is TGTGCCAGCAGTGATCAGGTGAACTATGGCTACACCTTC. The chain uses TRBV2 and TRBJ1-2; no firm D call. Per the germline V gene, CDR1 is SNHLY and CDR2 is FYNNEI. This CDR3 contains 13 residues. With 3 bases removed from V and 2 bases from J, the gap between germline ends came to 7 bases.